The 11 T cell receptor beta chains below all came from one sample that was sequenced in a study of vaccination and CD4 T cells after COVID-19. No cognate antigen is known for these TCRs. This sample's treatment: roughly 10-day PBMC culture with coronavirus spike peptide pools or control peptides (ViraFEST assay). Gathering of the CD4+ T cells, from the unexposed donor, took place before the COVID-19 pandemic (2011-2018). The Oncomine TCR Beta short-read assay sequenced DNA from cultured CD4+ T cells. Using the QIAamp micro DNA kit, genomic DNA was extracted from the CD4+ T cells that had been cultured. TCRdb itself ran the PCR reads through MiXCR, one entry per CDR3 protein. The table includes roughly 8,300 distinct CDR3 sequences, around 35% detected once. Sequenced: CD4+ T cells from blood, cultured in vitro. The receptors originated from a human donor in good health.

The chain has TRBV7-3 and TRBJ1-2, with a possible D match to TRBD1 (5 bases). The CDR3 length is 13 residues. The V gene lost 3 bases and the J gene lost 8 bases, with 13 bases spanning the gap. From germline, CDR1 is SGHTA and CDR2 FQGTGA. For the CDR3, the DNA is TGTGCCAGCAGCTTCTCTCGAGGGGACGGCTACACCTTC. Protein product: CASSFSRGDGYTF.

The chain links TRBV12-3 or TRBV12-4 to TRBJ2-5; tentative D call: TRBD2 (5 bases). V lost 6 bases to trimming and J lost 2 bases, with 16 bases between them. The CDR3 spans 15 residues. The DNA of the CDR3 is TGTGCCAGCAGGATGACGGGGATGGGGCAAGAGACCCAGTACTTC. It encodes CASRMTGMGQETQYF.

This clonotype is medium-sized (0.01 to 0.1%) within its sample. The V call is TRBV6-1, the J call TRBJ1-5; D might be TRBD1 (6 bases). Per germline, CDR1 MNHNS and CDR2 SASEGT. The CDR3 has 15 residues. V was clipped by 6 bases and J by 11 bases, with 23 bases between them. Here the CDR3 DNA reads TGTGCCAGCAGCCGGCGGGGGGGCGAGGGTAGAGCCCAGCATTTT. It is translated as CASSRRGGEGRAQHF.

The chain is built from TRBV10-3 and TRBJ2-3; TRBD2 matches 9 bases. With V trimmed by 6 bases and J by 1 base, 2 bases remained unmatched. The CDR3 runs 14 residues. CDR1 ENHRY and CDR2 SYGVKD come from the germline V gene. The CDR3 is CAIRRLAGTDTQYF. CDR3 bases: TGTGCCATCAGGAGACTAGCGGGCACAGATACGCAGTATTTT.

This clonotype appeared once. Likely a read error: the CDR3 ends without its conserved phenylalanine or tryptophan. For the CDR3, the DNA is TGTGCCAGCAGTTACGACCTAGAAGAGACCCAGTACTCC. This gives the protein CASSYDLEETQYS. V gene TRBV6-2 or TRBV6-3 combines with J gene TRBJ2-5; D is unresolved. Germline-derived CDR1 and CDR2 are MNHEY and SVGEGT. The CDR3 has 13 residues. V lost 2 bases, J lost 3 bases, and 7 bases lay in between.

This clonotype was seen only a few times. J is TRBJ2-4 and V is TRBV6-1; a possible D gene is TRBD2 (7 bases). The V end lost 6 bases, the J end lost 1 base, and 10 bases lay between the germline ends. Germline CDR1 reads MNHNS; CDR2 reads SASEGT. The CDR3 totals 14 residues. As DNA, the CDR3 is TGTGCCAGCAGAGGGGGGGGCGCCAAAAACATTCAGTACTTC. It yields the protein CASRGGGAKNIQYF.

This clonotype has just a few counts. The chain joins TRBV19 to TRBJ1-1, with D possibly matching TRBD1 (6 bases). This CDR3 is built from 16 residues. Trimming pared 4 bases from V and 6 bases from J, leaving 21 bases between. CDR1 is LNHDA, CDR2 SQIVND, per germline (reference sequence). The CDR3, as DNA: TGTGCCAGTAGTACCCTCCTAGGGCAGGGGTACCCTGAAGCTTTCTTT. Translating gives CASSTLLGQGYPEAFF.

This clonotype has a handful of counts. The chain combines TRBV19 with TRBJ2-5, with D unclear. This CDR3 has 14 amino acids. CDR1 LNHDA and CDR2 SQIVND come from the germline V gene (reference sequence). V lost 1 base and J 1 base, leaving 7 bases between the germline ends. As DNA, the CDR3 is TGTGCCAGTAGTATAGGACCGACCCAAGAGACCCAGTACTTC. It specifies CASSIGPTQETQYF.

Concerning this clonotype itself: One end of the junction fails to match germline, which may point to a read error. The J gene is TRBJ2-1, the V gene TRBV25-1; D gene unclear. The CDR3 is 12 residues long. Looked up from germline, CDR1 is MGHDK and CDR2 is SYGVNS. CDR3 region: CASSPPGSPKVF. CDR3 in DNA: TGTGCCAGCAGTCCTCCCGGCAGTCCAAAGGTCTTC.

This chain links TRBV11-1 with TRBJ2-2, with unresolved D. V dropped 2 bases and J dropped 7 bases, with 8 bases sitting between them. This CDR3 spans 13 amino acids. Germline CDR1 reads SGHAT; CDR2 reads FQDESV (reference sequence). The CDR3 DNA reads TGTGCCAGCAGCTTATATGTGGTCGGGGAGCTGTTTTTT. Translating gives CASSLYVVGELFF.

The V and J genes are TRBV20-1 and TRBJ2-5, with D perhaps TRBD2 (6 bases). The CDR3 contains 14 residues. In germline, CDR1 is DFQATT, CDR2 SNEGSKA (reference sequence). V was pared by 5 bases and J by 5 bases, with 18 bases between. This chain's CDR3 is CSADGAHGGETQYF. CDR3 bases: TGCAGTGCTGATGGAGCCCATGGGGGGGAGACCCAGTACTTC.